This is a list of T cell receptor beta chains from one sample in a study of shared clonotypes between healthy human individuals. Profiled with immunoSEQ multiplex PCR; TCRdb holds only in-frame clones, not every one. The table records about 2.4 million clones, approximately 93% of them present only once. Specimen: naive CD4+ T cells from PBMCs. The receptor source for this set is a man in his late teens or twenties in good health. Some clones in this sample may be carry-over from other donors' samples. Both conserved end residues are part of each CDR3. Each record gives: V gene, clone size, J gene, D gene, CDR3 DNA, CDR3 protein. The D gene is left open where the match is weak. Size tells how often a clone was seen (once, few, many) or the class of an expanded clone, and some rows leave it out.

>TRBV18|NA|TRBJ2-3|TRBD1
TGTGCCAGCTTAAAAGGGGGCGGAGGCACAGATACGCAGTATTTT
CASLKGGGGTDTQYF
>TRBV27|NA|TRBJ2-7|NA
TGTGCCAGCAGTTTAAGGGTCGGACCCTACGAGCAGTACTTC
CASSLRVGPYEQYF
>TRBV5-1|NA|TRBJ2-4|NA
TGCGCCAGCAGCCTTAGCCCGACAGGAGGAAGCATTCAGTACTTC
CASSLSPTGGSIQYF
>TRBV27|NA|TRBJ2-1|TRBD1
TGTGCCAGCAGTCCCTGGGGGCTAACAGGGGATGAGCAGTTCTTC
CASSPWGLTGDEQFF
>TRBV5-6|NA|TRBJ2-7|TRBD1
TGTGCCAGCAGCTTTTTCCGGGACAGGGTCTCCTACGAGCAGTACTTC
CASSFFRDRVSYEQYF
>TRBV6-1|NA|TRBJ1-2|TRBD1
TGTGCCAGCAGTGAAGCGGGACAGAACTATGGCTACACCTTC
CASSEAGQNYGYTF
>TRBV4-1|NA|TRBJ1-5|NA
TGCGCCAGCAGCCAAGGCAACTTCGGCGGGCTAAGCAATCAGCCCCGGCATTTT
CASSQGNFGGLSNQPRHF
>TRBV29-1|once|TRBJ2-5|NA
TGCAGCGTTAAGGGGACACCCCAAGAGACCCAGTACTTC
CSVKGTPQETQYF
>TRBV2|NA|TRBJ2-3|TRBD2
TGTGCCAGCAGTGAAAGGGGGCCTAGCGGGGTCACAGATACGCAGTATTTT
CASSERGPSGVTDTQYF
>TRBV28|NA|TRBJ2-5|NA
TGTGCCAGCAGTTTTCAGCTCCAAGAGACCCAGTACTTC
CASSFQLQETQYF
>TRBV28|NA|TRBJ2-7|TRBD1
TGTGCCAGCAGTTTGGGTGGGACAGGGGGCCGCGAGCAGTACTTC
CASSLGGTGGREQYF
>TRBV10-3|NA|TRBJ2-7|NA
TGTGCCATCAGTGAGATAATTTCCTACGAGCAGTACTTC
CAISEIISYEQYF
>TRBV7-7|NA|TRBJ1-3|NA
TGTGCCAGCAGCCGAGGCCATGGCGACACCATATATTTT
CASSRGHGDTIYF
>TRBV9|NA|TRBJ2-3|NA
TGTGCCAGCAGCCCCCGAATTAGTTGGGCGCAGTATTTT
CASSPRISWAQYF
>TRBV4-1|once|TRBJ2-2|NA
TGCGCCAGCAGCCGAGAAGCGGGTCCTAGGACCGGGGAGCTGTTTTTT
CASSREAGPRTGELFF
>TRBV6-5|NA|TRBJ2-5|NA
TGTGCCAGCAGTCGCAGGGCCCACCAAGAGACCCAGTACTTC
CASSRRAHQETQYF
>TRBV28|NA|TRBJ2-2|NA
TGTGCCAGCACTCGAACAGGAACCTCGAACACCGGGGAGCTGTTTTTT
CASTRTGTSNTGELFF
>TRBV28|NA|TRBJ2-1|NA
TGTGCCAGCAGTTTCATTAGCGGTATCAATGAGCAGTTCTTC
CASSFISGINEQFF
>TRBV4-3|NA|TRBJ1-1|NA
TGCGCCAGCAGCCAAGCAGGGGCGCGTACTGAAGCTTTCTTT
CASSQAGARTEAFF
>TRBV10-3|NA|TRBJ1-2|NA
TGTGCCATCAGTACGGGAAACCAATTGGCAAACTATGGCTACACCTTC
CAISTGNQLANYGYTF
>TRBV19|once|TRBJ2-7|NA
TGTGCCAGTAGCCGAAGGAGCTCCTACGAGCAGTACTTC
CASSRRSSYEQYF
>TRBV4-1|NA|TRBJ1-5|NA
TGCGCCAGCAGCCAAGTCAGGCAGGGAGGCAATCAGCCCCAGCATTTT
CASSQVRQGGNQPQHF
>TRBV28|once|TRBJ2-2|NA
TGTGCCAGCATCCCCTCTTTGGGGTTACCGAACACCGGGGAGCTGTTTTTT
CASIPSLGLPNTGELFF
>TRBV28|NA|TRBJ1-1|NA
TGTGCCAGCAGTGGGCCGAAGAGGTCTGAAGCTTTCTTT
CASSGPKRSEAFF
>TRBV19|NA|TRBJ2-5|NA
TGTGCCAGTAGTCAGGGGAGGGAGACCCAGTACTTC
CASSQGRETQYF
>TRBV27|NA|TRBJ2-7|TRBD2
TGTGCCAGCAGAATGACACCCCCGGGACTAGCGGGAGGGACCTACGAGCAGTACTTC
CASRMTPPGLAGGTYEQYF
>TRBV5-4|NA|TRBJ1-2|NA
TGTGCCAGCCGGGGGCGCGCCCGCGGGTTGTCTGGCTACACCTTC
CASRGRARGLSGYTF
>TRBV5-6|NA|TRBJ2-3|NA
TGTGCCAGCAGCTTCATGGACAGAGCATCAGATACGCAGTATTTT
CASSFMDRASDTQYF
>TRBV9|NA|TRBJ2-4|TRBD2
TGTGCCAGCAGCGTGGGCGGACTAGCGGCACCCAAAAACATTCAGTACTTC
CASSVGGLAAPKNIQYF
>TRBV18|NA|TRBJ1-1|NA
TGTGCCAGCTCACCGAACGCGCCGGGACAGAACACTGAAGCTTTCTTT
CASSPNAPGQNTEAFF
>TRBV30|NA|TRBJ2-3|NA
TGTGCCTGGAGTGTATCAGGTGGCCCTACGCAGTATTTT
CAWSVSGGPTQYF
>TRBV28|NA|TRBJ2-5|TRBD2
TGTGCCAGCAGTTTCGGGGGGGCTCAAGAGACCCAGTACTTC
CASSFGGAQETQYF
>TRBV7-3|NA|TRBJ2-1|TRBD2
TGTGCCAGCAGCAAGGACCCCCGGGGGGTGGGTGAGCAGTTCTTC
CASSKDPRGVGEQFF
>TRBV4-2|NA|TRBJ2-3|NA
TGTGCCAGCAGCCAAGACCAGGGCACAGATACGCAGTATTTT
CASSQDQGTDTQYF
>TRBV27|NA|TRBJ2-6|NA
TGTGCCAGCAGGGAGCCTGGGGCCAACGTCCTGACTTTC
CASREPGANVLTF
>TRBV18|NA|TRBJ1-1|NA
TGTGCCAGCTCACTAGCAGGGTATAGGAACTCTGAAGCTTTCTTT
CASSLAGYRNSEAFF
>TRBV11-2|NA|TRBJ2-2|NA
TGTGCCAGCAGCTTAGCTAGATTGAATTTCCCGGCCGGGGAGCTGTTTTTT
CASSLARLNFPAGELFF
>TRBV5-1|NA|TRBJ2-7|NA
TGCGCCAGCAGCTCAGGAGCTTACGAGCAGTACTTC
CASSSGAYEQYF
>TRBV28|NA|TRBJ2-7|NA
TGTGCCAGCAGCCGTCCAGCGAGGACCTACGAGCAGTACTTC
CASSRPARTYEQYF
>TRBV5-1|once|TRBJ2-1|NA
TGCGCCAGCAGCTTAAATCCCGGAAGCTCCTACAATGAGCAGTTCTTC
CASSLNPGSSYNEQFF
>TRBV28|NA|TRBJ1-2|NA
TGTGCCAGCCACATTTTTTTAGGGACCCCGGATGGGTATGGCTACACCTTC
CASHIFLGTPDGYGYTF
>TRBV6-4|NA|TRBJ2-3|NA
TGTGCCAGCAGTGACTCGTCTAGAGCGGATACGCAGTATTTT
CASSDSSRADTQYF
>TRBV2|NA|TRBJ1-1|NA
TGTGCCAGCAGTTATACCCGACAGCCGAACACTGAAGCTTTCTTT
CASSYTRQPNTEAFF
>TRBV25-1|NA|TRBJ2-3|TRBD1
TGTGCCAGCCTCGGACAGGGAACAGATACGCAGTATTTT
CASLGQGTDTQYF